This T cell receptor (beta chain) was identified in a study of T cell responses to AZD1222 COVID-19 vaccine. TCRdb's copy holds only in-frame clones and misses some; the assay was immunoSEQ multiplex PCR. The data show tens of thousands of clones, about 88% seen once. The V gene's germline CDR1 is SNHLY and CDR2 FYNNEI. The CDR3 runs to 15 residues. Losses at the gene ends were 6 bases for V and 3 bases for J; bases not matched to a gene: 6. The receptor was derived from an adult in good health. The material sequenced was peripheral blood, taken on day 0 of AZD1222 vaccination. The chain joins TRBV2 to TRBJ1-1; 11 bases align to TRBD1. The CDR3 nucleotides are TGTGCCAGCAGCGGGACAGGGGGTTCCGACACTGAAGCTTTCTTT. It encodes CASSGTGGSDTEAFF.